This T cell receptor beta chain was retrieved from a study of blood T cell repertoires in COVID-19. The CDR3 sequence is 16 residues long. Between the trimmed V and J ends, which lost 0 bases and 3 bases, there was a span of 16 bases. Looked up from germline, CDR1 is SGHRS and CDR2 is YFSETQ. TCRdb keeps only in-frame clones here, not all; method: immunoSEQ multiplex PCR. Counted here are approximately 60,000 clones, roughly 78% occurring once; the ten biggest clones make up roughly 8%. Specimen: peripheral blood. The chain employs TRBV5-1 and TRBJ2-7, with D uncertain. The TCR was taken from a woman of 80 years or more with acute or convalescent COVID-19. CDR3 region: CASSLDDTSTLYEQYF. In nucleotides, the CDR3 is TGCGCCAGCAGCTTGGACGACACGTCGACCCTCTACGAGCAGTACTTC.